Following are 28 T cell receptor beta chains from one sample sequenced in a study of human T cells and chemical hapten exposure. Indicated time point: pre-sensitization, week 0. Specified treatment: therapeutic diphenylcyclopropenone sensitization with weekly scalp DPC. TCRdb independently ran MiXCR on the RACE reads; one entry per CDR3 protein. The sample contains about 68,000 distinct CDR3 sequences, roughly 9.8% of which appear only once. Sequencing used whole blood, obtained in connection with sensitization to the hapten diphenylcyclopropenone (DPC). Receptors originate from a woman in her forties or fifties with alopecia areata. Some clones in this sample may be carry-over from other donors' samples.

There are a few counts of this clonotype. This sequence joins TRBV18 and TRBJ2-7, with TRBD1 matching 8 bases. The V and J ends lost 3 bases and 6 bases, in that order; junction bases with no gene match: 7. The germline V gene encodes CDR1 KGHSH and CDR2 LQKENI. The CDR3 runs to 14 residues. The CDR3 loop is CASSPPGRGPEQYF. The CDR3 DNA reads as TGTGCCAGCTCACCCCCGGGCAGGGGGCCCGAGCAGTACTTC.

This clonotype was counted ten times or more. The rearrangement joins TRBV5-1 to TRBJ1-1, with TRBD1 matching over 7 bases. Per germline, CDR1 SGHRS and CDR2 YFSETQ. The CDR3 runs to 14 residues. Losses at the gene ends were 7 bases for V and 0 bases for J; bases not matched to a gene: 6. The CDR3 loop is CASHRGSMNTEAFF. The CDR3 DNA sequence: TGCGCCAGCCACAGGGGTAGCATGAACACTGAAGCTTTCTTT. Full variable domain (remainder filled in from reference TRBV5-1 and TRBJ1-1): KAGVTQTPRYLIKTRGQQVTLSCSPISGHRSVSWYQQTPGQGLQFLFEYFSETQRNKGNFPGRFSGRQFSNSRSEMNVSTLELGDSALYLCASHRGSMNTEAFFGQGTRLTVV.

CDR3 DNA sequence: TGCGCCAGCAGTTTAGCGGAAGCGAACACCGGGGAGCTGTTTTTT. This gives the protein CASSLAEANTGELFF. The chain uses TRBV5-1 and TRBJ2-2; D possibly corresponds to TRBD2 (6 bases). This CDR3 spans 15 amino acids. V shed 5 bases and J shed 0 bases, with 11 bases lying between them. Per germline, CDR1 SGHRS and CDR2 YFSETQ.

This clonotype was counted many times. The chain joins TRBV4-2 to TRBJ1-2, with D unresolved. The germline V gene has CDR1 LGHNA and CDR2 YNFKEQ. V was trimmed by 0 bases and J by 2 bases, leaving 4 bases between them. The length of the CDR3 is 13 residues. The CDR3 DNA reads TGTGCCAGCAGCCAAGACAGAAACTATGGCTACACCTTC. Encoded protein: CASSQDRNYGYTF.

This clonotype was recorded many times. The V and J genes are TRBV6-5 and TRBJ1-2; D possibly corresponds to TRBD1 (6 bases). Germline-derived CDR1 and CDR2 are MNHEY and SVGAGI. The CDR3 is 14 amino acids. V was trimmed by 6 bases and J by 4 bases, leaving 15 bases between them. The CDR3 DNA sequence: TGTGCCAGCAGCCGAGGACAGTCCCCCTATGGCTACACCTTC. Translated, it gives CASSRGQSPYGYTF.

This clonotype was observed at least ten times. The chain carries TRBV7-9 and TRBJ1-2, with 7 bases fitting TRBD1. Germline V gene data show CDR1 as SEHNR and CDR2 as FQNEAQ (reference sequence). This CDR3 region has 15 residues. V lost 1 base, J lost 4 bases, and 6 bases stayed unmatched. The CDR3 sequence is CASSLGSSGGYGYTF. CDR3 DNA sequence: TGTGCCAGCAGCTTAGGAAGTTCAGGGGGCTATGGCTACACCTTC.

This clonotype was picked up a small number of times. This chain uses TRBV28 with TRBJ1-2; D ambiguous. Germline lookup yields CDR1 MDHEN and CDR2 SYDVKM. V dropped 2 bases and J dropped 4 bases, with 8 bases sitting between them. This CDR3 comprises 13 residues. CDR3 residues: CASSLEGLYGYTF. The CDR3 nucleotides are TGTGCCAGCAGTTTAGAGGGCCTCTATGGCTACACCTTC.

This clonotype was observed many times. The CDR3 region is CASSLGLAASYEQYF. CDR3 DNA: TGTGCCAGCAGCTTAGGACTAGCGGCGTCCTACGAGCAGTACTTC. V is TRBV7-2 and J is TRBJ2-7, with TRBD2 matching over 9 bases. The V gene's germline CDR1 is SGHTA and CDR2 FQGNSA. The CDR3 covers 15 residues. J lost 1 base, V lost 1 base, and 2 bases had no gene match.

The table lists this clonotype with many counts. The rearrangement joins TRBV30 to TRBJ2-2, with a weak D call TRBD1 (6 bases). Trimming stripped 4 bases from V and 7 bases from J, with 16 bases between. The CDR3 spans 14 residues. Germline V gene lookup returns CDR1 GTSNPN and CDR2 SVGIG (reference sequence). CDR3 protein: CAWKTGTLYGELFF. CDR3 sequence (DNA): TGTGCCTGGAAAACCGGGACACTATACGGGGAGCTGTTTTTT.

This chain connects TRBV6-1 to TRBJ1-5; unclear D gene. V was trimmed by 6 bases and J by 15 bases, leaving 12 bases between them. The CDR3 totals 10 residues. Germline V gene lookup returns CDR1 MNHNS and CDR2 SASEGT. The CDR3 DNA is TGTGCCAGCAGCCAGTATAGAACGCATTTT. Protein product: CASSQYRTHF.

This clonotype occurred many times. The chain is built from TRBV7-9 and TRBJ2-6; D is unclear. Germline V gives CDR1 SEHNR, CDR2 FQNEAQ (reference sequence). The CDR3 consists of 16 residues. The germline V and J ends were trimmed by 2 bases and 2 bases, with 10 bases remaining between them. The CDR3 nucleotides read TGTGCCAGCAGCTTATCCGTTACACCTGGGGCCAACGTCCTGACTTTC. This codes for CASSLSVTPGANVLTF.

This clonotype was detected ten times or more. The V gene is TRBV20-1, the J gene TRBJ1-6; no clear D. This CDR3 is built from 17 residues. V was cut by 0 bases and J by 0 bases, with 12 bases left in between. Per the germline V gene, CDR1 is DFQATT and CDR2 is SNEGSKA (reference sequence). The DNA of the CDR3 is TGCAGTGCTAGAGATATGTTCGTTAGCTCCTATAATTCACCCCTCCACTTT. Protein sequence: CSARDMFVSSYNSPLHF.

The CDR3 bases are TGTGCCAGCAGCTTTAATGGAGAGCAGCCCCAGCATTTT. Amino acid sequence: CASSFNGEQPQHF. V gene TRBV7-2 combines with J gene TRBJ1-5; the D is unclear. The V and J ends lost 3 bases and 7 bases respectively, with 10 bases between them. Per germline, CDR1 SGHTA and CDR2 FQGNSA. The CDR3 spans 13 residues. The full variable domain, rest sourced from reference TRBV7-2 and TRBJ1-5, is GAGVSQSPSNKVTEKGKDVELRCDPISGHTALYWYRQSLGQGLEFLIYFQGNSAPDKSGLPSDRFSAERTGGSVSTLTIQRTQQEDSAVYLCASSFNGEQPQHFGDGTRLSIL.

In its sample, this clonotype ranks as medium-sized. This rearrangement joins TRBV18 to TRBJ2-3; D remains unclear. From germline, CDR1 is KGHSH and CDR2 LQKENI. Trimming took off 2 bases at V and 1 base at J, with 7 bases between the two ends. The CDR3 loop spans 14 amino acids. The DNA for the CDR3 is TGTGCCAGCTCACCATCTGGCGGCACAGATACGCAGTATTTT. The encoded protein is CASSPSGGTDTQYF.

This clonotype was seen at least ten times. CDR3 bases: TGTGCCAGCAGCTTGGATATCTACTACGAGCAGTACTTC. Protein sequence: CASSLDIYYEQYF. The chain is built from TRBV5-5 and TRBJ2-7; unclear D gene. Trimming shortened V by 0 bases and J by 3 bases, and 7 bases separated the two germline ends. Germline CDR1 SGHKS, CDR2 YYEKEE (reference sequence). The CDR3 is 13 amino acids.

As to this clonotype: With a much larger clone just one base away, this may be a read error. The V call is TRBV11-2, the J call TRBJ2-4; 7 bases match TRBD1. This CDR3 is 19 amino acids long. Germline values: CDR1 SGHAT, CDR2 FQNNGV. In DNA, the CDR3 is TGTGCCGGCAGCTTAGGGTCTCAGGGGGAAGTTTTTGCCAAAAACATTCAGTACTTC. Translated, it gives CAGSLGSQGEVFAKNIQYF.

This clonotype has just a few counts. This rearrangement joins TRBV20-1 to TRBJ1-2; TRBD1 matches at 8 bases. Germline CDR1 reads DFQATT; CDR2 reads SNEGSKA (reference sequence). This CDR3 comprises 14 residues. Trimming at V came to 4 bases and at J to 2 bases, leaving 6 bases not matched to a gene. Here the CDR3 DNA reads TGCAGTGCTATAACAGGGGGACGAAACTATGGCTACACCTTC. It encodes CSAITGGRNYGYTF.

This clonotype was seen repeatedly, ten times or more. The chain uses TRBV7-2 and TRBJ2-7; the match to TRBD1 covers 8 bases. Trimming cost V 4 bases and J 3 bases; bases outside gene matches: 8. The length of the CDR3 is 15 residues. Germline CDR1 and CDR2: SGHTA and FQGNSA. CDR3 sequence: CASSSFGTGIYEQYF. CDR3 DNA: TGTGCCAGCAGCTCGTTCGGGACAGGCATCTACGAGCAGTACTTC.

This clonotype was seen ten or more times. V is TRBV13 and J is TRBJ2-7; D uncertain. V dropped 5 bases and J dropped 5 bases, with 13 bases sitting between them. The CDR3 loop spans 13 amino acids. Per the germline V gene, CDR1 is PRHDT and CDR2 is FYEKMQ (reference sequence). The CDR3 bases are TGTGCCAGCAGCCTCGGCGAATGGAACGAGCAGTACTTC. Protein sequence: CASSLGEWNEQYF. Full variable domain (rest looked up from reference TRBV13 and TRBJ2-7): AAGVIQSPRHLIKEKRETATLKCYPIPRHDTVYWYQQGPGQDPQFLISFYEKMQSDKGSIPDRFSAQQFSDYHSELNMSSLELGDSALYFCASSLGEWNEQYFGPGTRLTVT.

Ten or more counts support this clonotype. The chain has TRBV2 and TRBJ1-6, with D perhaps TRBD1 (5 bases). The ends were cut back, 5 bases at V and 10 bases at J, with 18 bases in the middle. This CDR3 comprises 15 residues. Germline loops: CDR1 SNHLY, CDR2 FYNNEI. CDR3 bases: TGTGCCAGCAGTTCTGAAGGGACGGGGAGCTCACCCCTCCACTTT. Residues: CASSSEGTGSSPLHF.

This clonotype has only a few counts. The chain carries TRBV28 and TRBJ2-7, with a possible D match to TRBD2 (7 bases). Germline CDR1 reads MDHEN; CDR2 reads SYDVKM. V lost 1 base to trimming and J lost 0 bases, with 10 bases between them. CDR3 length: 15 amino acids. CDR3: CASSLFGGLSYEQYF. DNA for the CDR3: TGTGCCAGCAGTTTATTCGGGGGGCTCTCCTACGAGCAGTACTTC. Looking up the rest from reference TRBV28 and TRBJ2-7 gives the full variable domain: DVKVTQSSRYLVKRTGEKVFLECVQDMDHENMFWYRQDPGLGLRLIYFSYDVKMKEKGDIPEGYSVSREKKERFSLILESASTNQTSMYLCASSLFGGLSYEQYFGPGTRLTVT.

The rearrangement links TRBV6-5 to TRBJ2-5; D gene ambiguous. The CDR3 runs to 15 residues. V dropped 2 bases and J dropped 7 bases, with 17 bases sitting between them. Germline CDR1 is MNHEY and CDR2 is SVGAGI. The chain's CDR3 is CASSYGLGPRWTQYF. The CDR3 DNA reads as TGTGCCAGCAGTTACGGGCTCGGCCCCCGGTGGACCCAGTACTTC.

This clonotype has only a few counts. As DNA, the CDR3 is TGTGCCAGCAGTAAAACTCCCGATTCCAATCAGCCCCAGCATTTT. As protein: CASSKTPDSNQPQHF. This sequence joins TRBV6-5 and TRBJ1-5; no clear D. CDR1 is MNHEY and CDR2 is SVGAGI in the germline V gene. V lost 5 bases and J lost 3, with 14 bases in between. This CDR3 region has 15 residues.

This chain connects TRBV29-1 to TRBJ2-7; a weak D match, TRBD2 (6 bases). V was cut by 7 bases and J by 3 bases, with 16 bases left in between. Germline V CDR1 and CDR2: SQVTM, ANQGSEA. This CDR3 contains 13 residues. As DNA, the CDR3 is TGCAGCGCTACGCAGGGAGGCTTCTACGAGCAGTACTTC. Translated: CSATQGGFYEQYF.

This clonotype occurred many times. The rearrangement joins TRBV7-2 to TRBJ2-2; D gene unclear. This CDR3 comprises 14 residues. V lost 5 bases, J lost 5 bases, and 12 bases lay in between. Germline V CDR1 and CDR2: SGHTA, FQGNSA. The CDR3 nucleotides are TGTGCCAGCAGCGCCCAGGTCGGGACCGGGGAGCTGTTTTTT. This sequence encodes CASSAQVGTGELFF.

In its sample, this clonotype was seen a few times. This chain connects TRBV7-9 to TRBJ2-7, with 10 bases identical to TRBD1. The germline gives CDR1 SEHNR, CDR2 FQNEAQ (reference sequence). The CDR3 length is 15 residues. J lost 4 bases, V lost 8 bases, and 11 bases had no gene match. CDR3 in DNA: TGTGCCAGCGGATCGACAGGGGGCGGAGGGTACGAGCAGTACTTC. This sequence encodes CASGSTGGGGYEQYF.

In this sample, this clonotype turned up many times. This chain joins TRBV7-9 and TRBJ2-1, with TRBD1 matching 8 bases. This CDR3 comprises 16 residues. V lost 3 bases and J lost 0; bases outside the gene matches: 4. CDR1 and CDR2 (germline): SEHNR, FQNEAQ (reference sequence). The DNA for the CDR3 is TGTGCCAGCAGCTTGGGACAGGCGAGCTCCTACAATGAGCAGTTCTTC. It yields the protein CASSLGQASSYNEQFF.

This clonotype came up many times. The V and J genes are TRBV4-2 and TRBJ2-5; D may correspond to TRBD1 or TRBD2 (5 bases each). Germline lookup yields CDR1 LGHNA and CDR2 YNFKEQ. The CDR3 contains 12 residues. V shed 0 bases and J shed 6 bases, with 5 bases lying between them. The CDR3: CASSQEGQTQYF. CDR3 DNA: TGTGCCAGCAGCCAAGAGGGACAGACCCAGTACTTC.